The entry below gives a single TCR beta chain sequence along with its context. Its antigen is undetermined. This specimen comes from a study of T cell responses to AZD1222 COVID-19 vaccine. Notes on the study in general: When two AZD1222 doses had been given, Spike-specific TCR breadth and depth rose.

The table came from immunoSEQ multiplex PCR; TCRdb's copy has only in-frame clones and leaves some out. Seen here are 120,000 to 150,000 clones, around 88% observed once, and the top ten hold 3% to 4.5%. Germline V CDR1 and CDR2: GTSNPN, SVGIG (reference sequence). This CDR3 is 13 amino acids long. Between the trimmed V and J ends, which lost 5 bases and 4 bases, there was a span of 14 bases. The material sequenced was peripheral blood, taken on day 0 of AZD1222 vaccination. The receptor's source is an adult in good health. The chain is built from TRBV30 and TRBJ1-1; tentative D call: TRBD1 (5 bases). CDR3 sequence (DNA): TGTGCCTGGCGTGGGGGGAAAGGCACTGAAGCTTTCTTT. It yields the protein CAWRGGKGTEAFF. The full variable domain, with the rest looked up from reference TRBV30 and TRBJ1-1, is SQTIHQWPATLVQPVGSPLSLECTVEGTSNPNLYWYRQAAGRGLQLLFYSVGIGQISSEVPQNLSASRPQDRQFILSSKKLLLSDSGFYLCAWRGGKGTEAFFGQGTRLTVV.